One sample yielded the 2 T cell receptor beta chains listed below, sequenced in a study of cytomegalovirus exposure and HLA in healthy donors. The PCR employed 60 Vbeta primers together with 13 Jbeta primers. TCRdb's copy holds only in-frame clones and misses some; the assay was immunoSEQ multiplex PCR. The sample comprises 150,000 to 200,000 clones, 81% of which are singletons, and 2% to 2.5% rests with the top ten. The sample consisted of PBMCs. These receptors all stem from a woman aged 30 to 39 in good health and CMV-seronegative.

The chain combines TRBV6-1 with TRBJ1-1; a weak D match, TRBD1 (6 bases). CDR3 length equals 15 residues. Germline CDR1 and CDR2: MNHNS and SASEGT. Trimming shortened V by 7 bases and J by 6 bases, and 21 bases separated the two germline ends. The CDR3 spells CASTSSQGKIAEAFF. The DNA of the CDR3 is TGTGCCAGCACCTCGAGTCAGGGGAAAATCGCTGAAGCTTTCTTT.

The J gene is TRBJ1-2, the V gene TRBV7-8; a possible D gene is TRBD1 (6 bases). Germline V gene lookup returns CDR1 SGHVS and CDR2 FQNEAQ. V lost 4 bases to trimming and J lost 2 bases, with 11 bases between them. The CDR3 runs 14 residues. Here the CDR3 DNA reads TGTGCCAGCAGCTCGGACAGACTGAACTATGGCTACACCTTC. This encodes CASSSDRLNYGYTF. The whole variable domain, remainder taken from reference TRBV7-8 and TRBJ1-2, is GAGVSQSPRYKVAKRGQDVALRCDPISGHVSLFWYQQALGQGPEFLTYFQNEAQLDKSGLPSDRFFAERPEGSVSTLKIQRTQQEDSAVYLCASSSDRLNYGYTFGSGTRLTVV.